This T cell receptor beta chain was sequenced during a study of early T cells in non-severe SARS-CoV-2 infection (dated by TCRdb to the early 2020s). For the study in its entirety: Because TCR sequencing was done on bulk RNA from unsorted whole blood, the alpha and beta chains could not be paired.

Library creation used 5' RACE. Sequencing instrument: NextSeq 500. In the TCR library protocol, unique molecular identifiers were attached to individual cDNA molecules to correct for PCR bias and sequencing error. TCR alpha and beta chains were both sequenced, and the abundances of alpha and beta sequences in each sample were closely correlated with each other. Per the authors' processing: Decombinator V4 was used to annotate TCR sequences for V gene, J gene and CDR3. TCRs were defined as expanded if a significant change between any two time points was detected under a Poisson model with p below 0.0001. Abundances of TCRs were expressed as counts per million after normalisation to the total number of TCRs sequenced in each sample. TRAV1-2 paired with TRAJ12, TRAJ20 or TRAJ33 defined MAIT TCRs, while TRAV10 paired with TRAJ18 defined iNKT TCRs. VDJdb, accessed 1 November 2021, was searched for CMV, EBV and SARS-CoV-2 annotated TCRs, excluding TCRs annotated for multiple antigens. TCRdb reprocessed the public reads (quality trimming at Q25 with fastp, clone calling with MiXCR) and kept in-frame beta chains. Every distinct CDR3 protein forms one entry, paired with its most common genes and DNA. The V and J calls reflect TCRdb's pipeline rather than the authors' work. For this sample the table gives about 110,000 distinct CDR3 sequences, of which around 10% were detected only once. Of the sample, approximately 3.1% falls within the top ten clones.

This was a case-control study nested in a cohort of healthcare workers in London, UK, who had nasopharyngeal swab PCR tests and blood samples taken every week. Healthcare workers were recruited between 23 and 31 March 2020, during the week of the UK lockdown, and were followed weekly for up to about 15 weeks. The CDR3 contains 14 residues, cysteine and phenylalanine counted. CDR3 DNA only is kept here, 42 bases in frame from base 1. CDR1 and CDR2, per the germline V gene, are SGHRS and YFSETQ. The V and J ends are trimmed by 0 bases and 5 bases, leaving 8 bases between them. The sample holds many counts of this clonotype. Its antigen is still unknown. Per-base quality was not reported, and no clone a single base away is much larger than it. Broader findings and caveats from the paper: Matching against VDJdb was skewed toward anti-spike CD8 responses, likely underestimated virus-specific expansions, and missed private and CD4 specificities.

Specimen: whole blood. This clonotype was obtained from an adult who was a healthcare worker with PCR-confirmed SARS-CoV-2 infection or an uninfected control (not recorded which). The chain joins TRBV5-1 to TRBJ2-2; the D segment is perhaps TRBD1 or TRBD2, each sharing 5 matched bases. Here the CDR3 is given as CASSLDWGTGELFF. The sequence in DNA is TGCGCCAGCAGCTTGGATTGGGGGACCGGGGAGCTGTTTTTT.